This entry is about one TCR beta chain. A Seattle source enrolled patients during active infection and followed them longitudinally. In the study's own analysis: Amplification with reference gene primers provided the estimates of nucleated cell counts. Generated by immunoSEQ multiplex PCR, the TCRdb table keeps only in-frame clones and is missing some. V and J calls and clone size are copied from that table; D and trimming were computed from the DNA. Altogether 400,000 or so clones are present, about 90% being singletons, with the ten largest covering about 0.91%. This entry comes from a study of blood T cell repertoires in COVID-19. Sequencing used peripheral blood. This receptor was taken from a young man with COVID-19, enrolled during active disease.

CDR3 nucleotide sequence: TGTGCCAGCAGTTCACAAACGGGAGAGACCCAGTACTTC. Its protein product is CASSSQTGETQYF. J is TRBJ2-5 and V is TRBV27; no definite D call. V gave up 4 bases and J gave up 4 bases, with 10 bases separating them. The CDR3 runs 13 residues. Germline CDR1 is MNHEY and CDR2 is SMNVEV (reference sequence).